A selection of T cell receptor beta chains follows, all from one sample in a study of blood T cell repertoires in COVID-19. TCRdb's table, derived via immunoSEQ multiplex PCR, lists solely in-frame clones and lacks some. This table has about 69,000 clones, more than 75% appearing once. The specimen sequenced was peripheral blood. The receptors originated from a human donor in a cohort sampled during active COVID-19. The CDR3 runs from the conserved cysteine through the conserved F or W. Fields, in order: clone size, D gene, J gene, V gene, CDR3 protein, CDR3 DNA. A D gene is named only where the DNA matches it firmly. Only part of the rows carry a size: once, few, many, or a class if the clone is expanded.

clone size: -; D gene: TRBD2; J gene: TRBJ2-7; V gene: TRBV2; CDR3 protein: CATTERGGSYEQYF; CDR3 DNA: TGTGCCACCACTGAGCGGGGGGGGTCTTACGAGCAGTACTTC
clone size: -; D gene: TRBD1; J gene: TRBJ2-3; V gene: TRBV5-5; CDR3 protein: CASSLDRASTDTQYF; CDR3 DNA: TGTGCCAGCAGCCTAGACAGGGCCAGCACAGATACGCAGTATTTT
clone size: few; D gene: -; J gene: TRBJ2-7; V gene: TRBV2; CDR3 protein: CASSDRGNEQYF; CDR3 DNA: TGTGCCAGCAGTGACAGGGGCAACGAGCAGTACTTC
clone size: -; D gene: TRBD1; J gene: TRBJ2-1; V gene: TRBV28; CDR3 protein: CASSPQDRDNEQFF; CDR3 DNA: TGTGCCAGCAGTCCACAAGACAGGGACAATGAGCAGTTCTTC
clone size: once; D gene: TRBD1; J gene: TRBJ1-2; V gene: TRBV15; CDR3 protein: CATSRDLGTGANYGYTF; CDR3 DNA: TGTGCCACCAGCAGAGACCTCGGGACAGGGGCTAACTATGGCTACACCTTC
clone size: many; D gene: -; J gene: TRBJ2-5; V gene: TRBV18; CDR3 protein: CASSPGNRQETQYF; CDR3 DNA: TGTGCCAGCTCACCAGGGAACAGGCAAGAGACCCAGTACTTC
clone size: few; D gene: -; J gene: TRBJ2-2; V gene: TRBV21-1; CDR3 protein: CASSKAPEAYTGELFF; CDR3 DNA: TGTGCCAGCAGCAAAGCGCCCGAGGCTTACACCGGGGAGCTGTTTTTT
clone size: -; D gene: TRBD1; J gene: TRBJ1-2; V gene: TRBV9; CDR3 protein: CASSVGTGGGYGYTF; CDR3 DNA: TGTGCCAGCAGCGTTGGGACAGGGGGCGGCTATGGCTACACCTTC
clone size: -; D gene: TRBD1; J gene: TRBJ2-1; V gene: TRBV29-1; CDR3 protein: CSASTGSYNEQFF; CDR3 DNA: TGCAGCGCCTCGACAGGGTCCTACAATGAGCAGTTCTTC
clone size: few; D gene: -; J gene: TRBJ1-1; V gene: TRBV5-1; CDR3 protein: CASSLVAGPNTEAFF; CDR3 DNA: TGCGCCAGCAGCTTGGTGGCAGGGCCGAACACTGAAGCTTTCTTT
clone size: -; D gene: TRBD1; J gene: TRBJ2-5; V gene: TRBV18; CDR3 protein: CASSRLGAGGGQETQYF; CDR3 DNA: TGTGCCAGCTCACGACTGGGGGCAGGGGGCGGACAAGAGACCCAGTACTTC
clone size: few; D gene: TRBD2; J gene: TRBJ2-1; V gene: TRBV15; CDR3 protein: CATSTVSGLALAEQFF; CDR3 DNA: TGTGCCACCAGCACCGTGTCGGGACTAGCGTTAGCTGAGCAGTTCTTC
clone size: -; D gene: -; J gene: TRBJ2-2; V gene: TRBV19; CDR3 protein: CASSAGFGELFF; CDR3 DNA: TGTGCCAGTAGTGCAGGGTTCGGGGAGCTGTTTTTT
clone size: -; D gene: TRBD2; J gene: TRBJ2-5; V gene: TRBV5-4; CDR3 protein: CASSLGLAAQETQYF; CDR3 DNA: TGTGCCAGCAGCCTCGGACTAGCGGCCCAAGAGACCCAGTACTTC
clone size: -; D gene: -; J gene: TRBJ1-6; V gene: TRBV15; CDR3 protein: CATSRVPEGGAPLHF; CDR3 DNA: TGTGCCACCAGCAGAGTTCCGGAAGGCGGCGCGCCCCTCCACTTT
clone size: -; D gene: -; J gene: TRBJ2-3; V gene: TRBV5-1; CDR3 protein: CASSFGQFGGTDTQYF; CDR3 DNA: TGCGCCAGCAGCTTTGGACAGTTCGGTGGTACAGATACGCAGTATTTT